These 25 T cell receptor beta chains were all obtained from the same sample, sequenced in a study of CD8 T cells in Susac syndrome. Random hexamers served to reverse transcribe roughly 0.45 to 1 ug RNA. TCRdb re-called the immunoSEQ multiplex PCR reads with MiXCR, one entry per CDR3 protein. The sample lists some 190,000 distinct CDR3 sequences, roughly 94% seen once, with about 0.094% in the top ten. The sequencing sample was made of CD4+ T cells from PBMCs. The receptors were gathered from a human donor in good health.

The V and J genes are TRBV12-3 or TRBV12-4 and TRBJ2-1, with TRBD2 as a possible D gene (5 bases). The V end was cut by 2 bases, the J end by 5 bases, with 16 bases between. The CDR3 sequence is 16 residues long. In DNA, the CDR3 is TGTGCCAGCAGTTTATTATCGGGGATTCTCCACAATGAGCAGTTCTTC. It yields the protein CASSLLSGILHNEQFF.

This chain uses TRBV15 with TRBJ2-5; D remains unclear. V lost 0 bases to trimming and J lost 5 bases, with 4 bases between them. Germline V CDR1 and CDR2: LNHNV, YYDKDF (reference sequence). The CDR3 has 12 residues. CDR3 protein: CATSRDMETQYF. In nucleotides, the CDR3 is TGTGCCACCAGCAGAGATATGGAGACCCAGTACTTC.

The chain is built from TRBV2 and TRBJ1-5, with unresolved D. Germline V gene sequence: CDR1 SNHLY, CDR2 FYNNEI. CDR3 length: 13 residues. Trimming removed 1 base from V and 6 bases from J, with 7 bases in between. CDR3 in DNA: TGTGCCAGCAGTGAAGTCGGGGTTCAGCCCCAGCATTTT. Translating it yields CASSEVGVQPQHF.

The chain uses TRBV3-1 and TRBJ2-2; D uncertain. V was cut by 2 bases and J by 0 bases, with 7 bases left in between. CDR1 LGHDT and CDR2 YNNKEL come from the germline V gene (reference sequence). The length of the CDR3 is 15 residues. In nucleotides, the CDR3 is TGTGCCAGCAGCCAAAACGGGCCGAACACCGGGGAGCTGTTTTTT. This translates into CASSQNGPNTGELFF. Full variable domain (rest looked up from reference TRBV3-1 and TRBJ2-2): DTAVSQTPKYLVTQMGNDKSIKCEQNLGHDTMYWYKQDSKKFLKIMFSYNNKELIINETVPNRFSPKSPDKAHLNLHINSLELGDSAVYFCASSQNGPNTGELFFGEGSRLTVL.

The V call is TRBV9, the J call TRBJ2-3, with D uncertain. The CDR3 contains 16 residues. Trimming stripped 0 bases from V and 1 base from J, with 12 bases between. The germline gives CDR1 SGDLS, CDR2 YYNGEE. CDR3 protein: CASSVGTNDGTDTQYF. CDR3 DNA: TGTGCCAGCAGCGTAGGGACGAATGATGGCACAGATACGCAGTATTTT.

The rearrangement links TRBV20-1 to TRBJ1-5, with unresolved D. V shed 2 bases and J shed 5 bases, with 7 bases lying between them. The CDR3 spans 12 residues. The V gene's germline CDR1 is DFQATT and CDR2 SNEGSKA (reference sequence). CDR3 protein: CSARLDDQPQHF. DNA of the CDR3: TGCAGTGCTAGATTGGACGATCAGCCCCAGCATTTT.

This rearrangement joins TRBV20-1 to TRBJ2-1, with 7 bases that match TRBD1. Germline V gene data show CDR1 as DFQATT and CDR2 as SNEGSKA (reference sequence). The CDR3 sequence is 13 residues long. The ends lost 5 bases at V and 3 bases at J; junction bases unmatched: 4. The CDR3 DNA sequence: TGCAGTGCTCAGGGGGACATCTACAATGAGCAGTTCTTC. Translation: CSAQGDIYNEQFF.

The V and J genes are TRBV10-3 and TRBJ1-3; D is perhaps TRBD1 (6 bases). There are 14 residues in the CDR3. Germline V CDR1 and CDR2: ENHRY, SYGVKD. Trimming removed 2 bases from V and 1 base from J, with 6 bases in between. This CDR3 is CAISEDRSGNTIYF. Written as DNA, the CDR3 is TGTGCCATCAGTGAGGACAGGTCTGGAAACACCATATATTTT.

This chain links TRBV20-1 with TRBJ2-5; D not certain. The CDR3 totals 13 residues. The V gene lost 1 base and the J gene lost 2 bases, with 8 bases spanning the gap. CDR1 is DFQATT and CDR2 is SNEGSKA in the germline V gene (reference sequence). CDR3 residues: CSARGTLQETQYF. DNA of the CDR3: TGCAGTGCTAGAGGGACGCTTCAAGAGACCCAGTACTTC.

The gene calls are TRBV5-1 and TRBJ1-2; D perhaps matches TRBD1 (5 bases). V lost 3 bases and J 4 bases, leaving 10 bases between the germline ends. CDR3 length equals 13 residues. In germline, CDR1 is SGHRS, CDR2 YFSETQ. The DNA of the CDR3 is TGCGCCAGCAGCTCAGGGTCAGTCTATGGCTACACCTTC. Amino acid sequence: CASSSGSVYGYTF.

The V gene is TRBV7-9, the J gene TRBJ2-7; 7 bases align to TRBD1. V trimming: 1 base; J trimming: 3 bases; junction bases outside the gene matches: 3. The CDR3 spans 14 residues. From germline, CDR1 is SEHNR and CDR2 FQNEAQ (reference sequence). The CDR3 nucleotides read TGTGCCAGCAGCTTAGGGGACAGCCGCTACGAGCAGTACGTC. It yields the protein CASSLGDSRYEQYV.

The gene calls are TRBV6-5 and TRBJ2-7, with a weak D call TRBD2 (6 bases). Germline V gene sequence: CDR1 MNHEY, CDR2 SVGAGI. Trimming took 4 bases from V and 7 from J, leaving 11 bases between them. The CDR3 contains 12 residues. CDR3 bases: TGTGCCAGCAGTTCGGTGGGAGGAGAGCAGTACGTC. Translation: CASSSVGGEQYV.

The genes are TRBV20-1 and TRBJ1-2; D unresolved. In germline, CDR1 is DFQATT, CDR2 SNEGSKA (reference sequence). This CDR3 has 13 residues. Trimming stripped 5 bases from V and 5 bases from J, with 15 bases between. CDR3 DNA: TGCAGTGCTGTCCCGGGCAGCTTATATGGCTACACCTTC. Its protein product is CSAVPGSLYGYTF.

CDR3 residues: CASSQVVGVAGAPDTQYF. The CDR3 DNA is TGTGCCAGCAGCCAAGTCGTGGGGGTAGCGGGGGCCCCAGATACGCAGTATTTT. This chain uses TRBV3-1 with TRBJ2-3, with TRBD2 identical over 9 bases. Trimming at V came to 1 base and at J to 4 bases, leaving 12 bases not matched to a gene. From germline, CDR1 is LGHDT and CDR2 YNNKEL (reference sequence). This CDR3 has 18 residues.

The gene calls are TRBV12-3 or TRBV12-4 and TRBJ2-5; unclear D gene. The CDR3 is 14 residues long. V gave up 6 bases and J gave up 0 bases, with 11 bases separating them. In nucleotides, the CDR3 is TGTGCCAGCAGCGGAACTACCTACCAAGAGACCCAGTACTTC. It yields the protein CASSGTTYQETQYF.

The chain links TRBV7-9 to TRBJ1-2, with TRBD1 identical over 7 bases. The ends lost 1 base at V and 7 bases at J; junction bases unmatched: 6. The CDR3 has 14 amino acids. Germline V gene data show CDR1 as SEHNR and CDR2 as FQNEAQ (reference sequence). The chain's CDR3 is CASSLVGGGSGYTF. The CDR3 nucleotides read TGTGCCAGCAGCTTAGTAGGGGGCGGGTCTGGCTACACCTTC.

The V call is TRBV9, the J call TRBJ2-5; no firm D call. The CDR3 sequence is 16 residues long. Germline V gene sequence: CDR1 SGDLS, CDR2 YYNGEE. Trimming pared 2 bases from V and 4 bases from J, leaving 18 bases between. The CDR3 sequence: CASSVAPSVSGETQYF. CDR3 in DNA: TGTGCCAGCAGCGTCGCCCCCTCCGTCTCAGGAGAGACCCAGTACTTC.

Written as DNA, the CDR3 is TGTGCCAGCACCCCGACGGGGGGTCCCCATACGCAGTATTTT. Protein: CASTPTGGPHTQYF. The chain carries TRBV6-5 and TRBJ2-3; 7 bases fit TRBD2. V dropped 7 bases and J dropped 7; count of bases not matched to a gene: 11. CDR1 and CDR2 (germline): MNHEY, SVGAGI. The CDR3 sequence is 14 residues long.

V gene TRBV27 combines with J gene TRBJ2-7; the match to TRBD2 covers 11 bases. The CDR3 runs to 14 residues. Germline CDR1 is MNHEY and CDR2 is SMNVEV (reference sequence). Unmatched junction bases numbered 5, after V lost 5 bases and J lost 5 bases. CDR3 in amino acids: CASSPTSGGHEQYF. CDR3 DNA: TGTGCCAGCAGTCCTACTAGCGGGGGACACGAGCAGTACTTC.

The V gene is TRBV9, the J gene TRBJ1-2, with 7 bases that match TRBD1. V shed 2 bases, J shed 2 bases, and the junction held 3 bases outside the gene matches. The germline V gene encodes CDR1 SGDLS and CDR2 YYNGEE. The length of the CDR3 is 14 residues. The chain's CDR3 is CASSVGQENYGYTF. DNA of the CDR3: TGTGCCAGCAGCGTCGGACAGGAAAACTATGGCTACACCTTC. Complete variable domain (other parts from reference TRBV9 and TRBJ1-2): DSGVTQTPKHLITATGQRVTLRCSPRSGDLSVYWYQQSLDQGLQFLIQYYNGEERAKGNILERFSAQQFPDLHSELNLSSLELGDSALYFCASSVGQENYGYTFGSGTRLTVV.

The J gene is TRBJ1-5, the V gene TRBV11-2, with D perhaps TRBD1 (6 bases). This CDR3 region has 15 residues. Germline loops: CDR1 SGHAT, CDR2 FQNNGV. V was trimmed by 5 bases and J by 4 bases, leaving 15 bases between them. CDR3 in amino acids: CASSVGTIGNQPQHF. The CDR3 DNA is TGTGCCAGCAGCGTCGGGACAATAGGGAATCAGCCCCAGCATTTT.

The chain has TRBV29-1 and TRBJ2-3, with unresolved D. Trimming removed 8 bases at V and 5 bases at J, with 11 bases between. In germline, CDR1 is SQVTM, CDR2 ANQGSEA. The CDR3 contains 11 residues. CDR3 in DNA: TGCAGCACCCGGTTTCTAGATACGCAGTATTTT. It is translated as CSTRFLDTQYF.

The chain employs TRBV4-2 and TRBJ1-2; D is undetermined. The CDR3 has 17 residues. Germline V gives CDR1 LGHNA, CDR2 YNFKEQ. V was trimmed by 0 bases and J by 8 bases, leaving 22 bases between them. The CDR3 sequence: CASSQDRIPRGIRGYTF. In DNA, the CDR3 is TGTGCCAGCAGCCAAGATAGGATTCCTAGAGGGATTAGGGGCTACACCTTC.

The J gene is TRBJ2-3, the V gene TRBV3-1; D is unresolved. Germline loops: CDR1 LGHDT, CDR2 YNNKEL (reference sequence). V lost 8 bases and J lost 0, with 12 bases in between. The CDR3 extends over 14 amino acids. In DNA, the CDR3 is TGTGCCAGCGACACTCTTACTAGCACAGATACGCAGTATTTT. Translating gives CASDTLTSTDTQYF.

DNA for the CDR3: TGTGCCAGCAGTTGGGGCGGGGGGGGCGTCTATGAGCAGTTCTTC. It yields the protein CASSWGGGGVYEQFF. The chain joins TRBV27 to TRBJ2-1; 9 bases align to TRBD2. V was clipped by 4 bases and J by 8 bases; unmatched bases: 9. This CDR3 has 15 amino acids. The germline CDR1 and CDR2 sequences are MNHEY and SMNVEV (reference sequence).